Each of the 24 T cell receptor beta chains below was sequenced from the same sample in a study of blood T cell repertoires in COVID-19. Sequencing was performed with immunoSEQ multiplex PCR; in TCRdb, only in-frame clones are kept and a portion is missing. The top ten hold approximately 4.8% of the sample, which has roughly 200,000 clones, around 81% seen once. Sequenced material: peripheral blood. All receptors come from a middle-aged man with active or convalescent COVID-19.

V gene TRBV3-1 (or the pseudogene TRBV3-2) combines with J gene TRBJ2-7; D is perhaps TRBD1 (5 bases). There are 15 residues in the CDR3. Germline loops: CDR1 LGHDT, CDR2 YNNKEL (reference sequence). V gave up 2 bases and J gave up 3 bases, with 14 bases separating them. CDR3 nucleotides: TGTGCCAGCAGCCAAAGGATAGGGGTTGTCTACGAGCAGTACTTC. It yields the protein CASSQRIGVVYEQYF.

This chain connects TRBV5-1 to TRBJ2-7; 8 bases are shared with TRBD2. The V gene's germline CDR1 is SGHRS and CDR2 YFSETQ. With V trimmed by 0 bases and J by 3 bases, 5 bases remained unmatched. This CDR3 is 15 amino acids long. The chain's CDR3 is CASSLEGTSFYEQYF. The CDR3 nucleotides read TGCGCCAGCAGCTTGGAGGGGACTAGTTTCTACGAGCAGTACTTC.

This clone was recorded only once. CDR3 nucleotide sequence: TGTGCCACCAGCCCAGACCGGGACAGGGGGCAAGAGGGTCGCGGTCAGCCCCAGCATTTT. This sequence encodes CATSPDRDRGQEGRGQPQHF. The rearrangement uses TRBV15 and TRBJ1-5; 12 nucleotides align to TRBD1. The germline CDR1 and CDR2 sequences are LNHNV and YYDKDF (reference sequence). The CDR3 is 20 residues long. V was pared by 5 bases and J by 6 bases, with 20 bases of the junction left unmatched.

CDR3 in amino acids: CASSSDSGAEQYF. The CDR3 DNA follows: TGTGCCAGCAGCTCAGACTCAGGGGCCGAGCAGTACTTC. V and J are TRBV5-4 and TRBJ2-7, with a tentative D call TRBD1 (6 bases). Between the trimmed V and J ends, which lost 3 bases and 6 bases, there was a span of 13 bases. CDR3 size: 13 residues. Per germline, CDR1 SGHNT and CDR2 YYREEE (reference sequence).

V usage is TRBV14 and J usage is TRBJ2-5; perhaps TRBD2 as D (6 bases). Germline values: CDR1 SGHDN, CDR2 FVKESK. CDR3 size: 14 residues. Trimming took off 1 base at V and 4 bases at J, with 10 bases between the two ends. CDR3 protein: CASSQAGLTETQYF. The CDR3 coding sequence is TGTGCCAGCAGCCAAGCGGGACTGACAGAGACCCAGTACTTC.

This rearrangement joins TRBV19 to TRBJ2-5; 8 bases are a match to TRBD2. The CDR3 loop spans 15 amino acids. After removal of 5 bases from V and 3 bases from J, the junction contained 8 bases not matched to a gene. The germline V gene has CDR1 LNHDA and CDR2 SQIVND (reference sequence). The CDR3 here is CASSHERGPKETQYF. In DNA form, the CDR3 reads TGTGCCAGTAGTCATGAGCGGGGGCCGAAAGAGACCCAGTACTTC.

The V call is TRBV30, the J call TRBJ1-2; TRBD1 might be the D (6 bases). V lost 1 base and J lost 8, with 17 bases in between. Germline V CDR1 and CDR2: GTSNPN, SVGIG (reference sequence). CDR3 length: 14 residues. The CDR3 reads CAWSDPTGFGGYTF. DNA of the CDR3: TGTGCCTGGAGTGACCCCACAGGGTTTGGGGGCTACACCTTC.

V is TRBV6-1 and J is TRBJ1-5, with D possibly TRBD1 on 5 matching bases. This CDR3 comprises 16 residues. Trimming left V 2 bases short and J 0 bases short, with 11 bases between. Germline-derived CDR1 and CDR2 are MNHNS and SASEGT. CDR3 bases: TGTGCCAGCAGTGAATGGTCGGGGGATAGCAATCAGCCCCAGCATTTT. This codes for CASSEWSGDSNQPQHF.

CDR3 in DNA: TGTGCCAGCAGCTTAGAGACAGGGCGACGTAGGGAAAAACTGTTTTTT. This gives the protein CASSLETGRRREKLFF. This rearrangement joins TRBV11-2 to TRBJ1-4, with 7 bases identical to TRBD1. With 0 bases clipped from V and 8 bases from J, the junction kept 9 bases outside the gene matches. Per germline, CDR1 SGHAT and CDR2 FQNNGV. The CDR3 is 16 amino acids.

The genes are TRBV7-2 and TRBJ1-6; D possibly corresponds to TRBD1 (5 bases). The CDR3 has 15 residues. CDR1 is SGHTA, CDR2 FQGNSA, per germline. V was cut by 1 base and J by 7 bases, with 11 bases left in between. For the CDR3, the DNA is TGTGCCAGCAGCTTAGGTGCCACAGGCAATTCACCCCTCCACTTT. The encoded protein is CASSLGATGNSPLHF.

The chain recombines TRBV7-9 with TRBJ2-7; TRBD1 is a possible D gene (5 bases). CDR1 is SEHNR and CDR2 is FQNEAQ in the germline V gene (reference sequence). V gave up 5 bases and J gave up 1 base, with 15 bases separating them. The CDR3 covers 15 residues. CDR3 sequence: CASSRLRVGSYEQYF. The CDR3 DNA is TGTGCCAGCAGCCGCCTCAGGGTGGGGTCCTACGAGCAGTACTTC.

The rearrangement joins TRBV4-1 to TRBJ2-7; 16 positions match TRBD2. Germline lookup yields CDR1 MGHRA and CDR2 YSYEKL. V trimming: 1 base; J trimming: 3 bases; junction bases outside the gene matches: 9. This CDR3 has 19 amino acids. This CDR3 reads CASSQVEGLAGGLYYEQYF. The CDR3 coding sequence is TGCGCCAGCAGCCAAGTCGAGGGACTAGCGGGGGGGCTATACTACGAGCAGTACTTC.

The rearrangement uses TRBV5-4 and TRBJ2-1; the match to TRBD2 covers 8 bases. Germline loops: CDR1 SGHNT, CDR2 YYREEE (reference sequence). The J segment lost 7 bases and the V segment lost 1 base, leaving 10 bases of the junction unmatched. The CDR3 covers 16 residues. CDR3 bases: TGTGCCAGCAGCTTGTATAGGCGGGGGGCTCGGAATGAGCAGTTCTTC. It translates to CASSLYRRGARNEQFF.

The chain links TRBV7-9 to TRBJ1-6; D uncertain. CDR1 and CDR2 (germline): SEHNR, FQNEAQ (reference sequence). V lost 5 bases and J 3 bases, leaving 17 bases between the germline ends. This CDR3 comprises 17 residues. For the CDR3, the DNA is TGTGCCAGCAGCCCCCTAGATAGAGGGAGCTATAATTCACCCCTCCACTTT. Its protein is CASSPLDRGSYNSPLHF.

This rearrangement joins TRBV6-6 to TRBJ2-3, with TRBD1 matching 9 bases. The germline V gene has CDR1 MNHNY and CDR2 SVGAGI (reference sequence). The V gene end was trimmed by 5 bases and the J gene end by 0 bases; junction bases not matched to a gene: 12. The CDR3 has 18 amino acids. CDR3 sequence reads: CASSPRFTGGRSTDTQYF. CDR3 nucleotides: TGTGCCAGCAGTCCTCGTTTTACAGGGGGCAGAAGCACAGATACGCAGTATTTT.

The genes are TRBV5-1 and TRBJ2-3; no firm D call. The CDR3 consists of 13 residues. V was clipped by 3 bases and J by 2 bases, with 7 bases between them. Germline CDR1 and CDR2: SGHRS and YFSETQ. The CDR3 DNA sequence: TGCGCCAGCAGCTATGGGCCCACAGATACGCAGTATTTT. Amino acid sequence: CASSYGPTDTQYF.

This chain uses TRBV11-2 with TRBJ2-3, with TRBD2 identical over 9 bases. This CDR3 is 17 amino acids long. Trimming cost V 5 bases and J 4 bases; bases outside gene matches: 13. Germline CDR1 reads SGHAT; CDR2 reads FQNNGV. CDR3 sequence: CASSKRAALAGPDTQYF. The CDR3 DNA is TGTGCCAGCAGCAAACGAGCGGCGCTAGCGGGGCCAGATACGCAGTATTTT.

CDR3: CASSQGSNYGYTF. CDR3 sequence (DNA): TGTGCCAGCAGTCAGGGTTCTAACTATGGCTACACCTTC. The chain employs TRBV6-5 and TRBJ1-2; tentatively, D is TRBD1 (5 bases). Germline V gene lookup returns CDR1 MNHEY and CDR2 SVGAGI. V was clipped by 5 bases and J by 0 bases, with 7 bases between them. The CDR3 has 13 residues.

This sequence joins TRBV6-1 and TRBJ1-5; D perhaps matches TRBD1 (6 bases). Trimming took off 3 bases at V and 0 bases at J, with 15 bases between the two ends. The CDR3 totals 17 residues. CDR1 and CDR2 from the germline V gene are MNHNS and SASEGT. The CDR3 DNA is TGTGCCAGCAGTGATAGTGTGGGGGCGTATAGCAATCAGCCCCAGCATTTT. This translates into CASSDSVGAYSNQPQHF.

The V gene is TRBV19, the J gene TRBJ2-2; possible D gene TRBD2, 6 bases. The CDR3 spans 16 residues. The germline V gene encodes CDR1 LNHDA and CDR2 SQIVND (reference sequence). With 1 base removed from V and 5 bases from J, the gap between germline ends came to 14 bases. The CDR3 is CASSIVGGSGTGELFF. The CDR3 region has the DNA TGTGCCAGTAGTATAGTGGGGGGATCAGGAACCGGGGAGCTGTTTTTT.

This clone was found once. The chain joins TRBV6-6 to TRBJ2-4; 7 bases map to TRBD1. This CDR3 is built from 16 residues. Germline V gives CDR1 MNHNY, CDR2 SVGAGI (reference sequence). J lost 6 bases, V lost 4 bases, and 12 bases had no gene match. The CDR3 coding sequence is TGTGCCAGCAGTTCTGGCGCCGGGACAGCCCCAAACATTCAGTACTTC. As protein: CASSSGAGTAPNIQYF.

This clone has just a few counts. This sequence joins TRBV5-6 and TRBJ1-1; TRBD1 agrees at 8 bases. J gave up 5 bases and V 1 base, and 4 bases lay outside the gene matches. The CDR3 covers 14 residues. Germline CDR1 reads SGHDT; CDR2 reads YYEEEE. The CDR3 DNA is TGTGCCAGCAGCTTGAACCAGGGGGCAACTGAAGCTTTCTTT. Protein: CASSLNQGATEAFF.

This clone was found once. The chain uses TRBV7-8 and TRBJ2-3; 9 bases match TRBD2. This CDR3 spans 16 amino acids. Germline-derived CDR1 and CDR2 are SGHVS and FQNEAQ. V was clipped by 5 bases and J by 0 bases; unmatched bases: 6. The CDR3 reads CASSLLTSGSTDTQYF. In DNA, the CDR3 is TGTGCCAGCAGCCTCCTGACTAGCGGAAGCACAGATACGCAGTATTTT.

The V and J genes are TRBV5-1 and TRBJ2-2, with a tentative D call TRBD1 (6 bases). This CDR3 contains 16 residues. Trimming took off 5 bases at V and 0 bases at J, with 14 bases between the two ends. From germline, CDR1 is SGHRS and CDR2 YFSETQ. The CDR3 nucleotides read TGCGCCAGCAGTTCCACCGGGACACCGAACACCGGGGAGCTGTTTTTT. It translates to CASSSTGTPNTGELFF.